There are a few counts of the clone carrying this T cell receptor beta chain. Its specificity is unknown. With V trimmed by 4 bases and J by 4 bases, 7 bases remained unmatched. The V gene's germline CDR1 is SGHNT and CDR2 YYREEE (reference sequence). The CDR3 runs 15 residues. The data were obtained in a study of shared clonotypes between healthy human individuals. Findings and limits, study-wide: Investigators expected sequencing depth to affect clonotype sharing among donors. Genetic and exposure-history diversity was limited by the small donor number.

Donors were Caucasian adults residing in Nashville, Tennessee, USA. Around 90 million PBMCs served as the genomic DNA source for unsorted samples. TCRdb's table, derived via immunoSEQ multiplex PCR, lists solely in-frame clones and lacks some. The table lists approximately 500,000 clones, approximately 84% of them singletons. The sequence derives from a woman between 35 and 50 years old in good health. Some clones in this sample may be carry-over from other donors' samples. The V gene is TRBV5-4, the J gene TRBJ2-3, with 9 bases lining up with TRBD1. The sequenced sample consisted of PBMCs. The CDR3 bases are TGTGCCAGCAGCCCGGGACAGGGTAATCCAGATACGCAGTATTTT. Residues: CASSPGQGNPDTQYF.